One sample yielded the 22 T cell receptor beta chains listed below, sequenced in a study of T cells in tuberculosis. Sequencing was performed with immunoSEQ multiplex PCR; in TCRdb, only in-frame clones are kept and a portion is missing. Here the sample spans about 33,000 clones, 95% being singletons. Sequences were obtained from PBMCs. The receptors come from a donor aged 10 to 29 with latent tuberculosis or without tuberculosis infection.

The chain has TRBV4-1 and TRBJ2-5; TRBD2 matches at 9 bases. With V trimmed by 1 base and J by 5 bases, 8 bases remained unmatched. Germline CDR1 and CDR2: MGHRA and YSYEKL. The CDR3 contains 16 residues. The DNA for the CDR3 is TGCGCCAGCAGCCAAGTTGTTAGCGGGAGTATGGAGACCCAGTACTTC. As protein: CASSQVVSGSMETQYF.

As DNA, the CDR3 is TGTGCCAGCACGAGTGGAAACACCATATATTTT. This gives the protein CASTSGNTIYF. The chain employs TRBV2 and TRBJ1-3, with D hard to call. Germline V gene lookup returns CDR1 SNHLY and CDR2 FYNNEI. There are 11 residues in the CDR3. Trimming removed 7 bases from V and 3 bases from J, with 4 bases in between.

The chain is built from TRBV30 and TRBJ2-7; 7 bases map to TRBD1. Germline V CDR1 and CDR2: GTSNPN, SVGIG (reference sequence). Trimming removed 2 bases from V and 2 bases from J; junction bases left unmatched: 6. The length of the CDR3 is 14 residues. In DNA, the CDR3 is TGTGCCTGGAGTCAGGAGACAGGGACCTACGAGCAGTACTTC. Residues: CAWSQETGTYEQYF.

The chain links TRBV6-1 to TRBJ2-1, with D unresolved. Trimming took off 7 bases at V and 4 bases at J, with 8 bases between the two ends. CDR3 size: 12 residues. Per the germline V gene, CDR1 is MNHNS and CDR2 is SASEGT. The CDR3 DNA follows: TGTGCCAGCATCACTACATACAATGAGCAGTTCTTC. It encodes CASITTYNEQFF.

The rearrangement uses TRBV11-2 and TRBJ2-1; TRBD2 might be the D (6 bases). CDR1 SGHAT and CDR2 FQNNGV come from the germline V gene. The V end lost 0 bases, the J end lost 2 bases, and 14 bases lay between the germline ends. The length of the CDR3 is 17 residues. The chain's CDR3 is CASSLDPPEGAYNEQFF. The CDR3 DNA sequence: TGTGCCAGCAGCTTAGATCCCCCGGAGGGAGCCTACAATGAGCAGTTCTTC.

J is TRBJ1-2 and V is TRBV9; 8 bases match TRBD1. The CDR3 covers 14 residues. V lost 1 base and J lost 5; bases outside the gene matches: 4. CDR1 and CDR2 (germline): SGDLS, YYNGEE. CDR3 sequence: CASSVTGQDYGYTF. In DNA form, the CDR3 reads TGTGCCAGCAGCGTAACGGGACAGGATTATGGCTACACCTTC.

This sequence joins TRBV19 and TRBJ2-7, with TRBD2 matching 8 bases. The CDR3 length is 13 residues. The germline CDR1 and CDR2 sequences are LNHDA and SQIVND (reference sequence). V was clipped by 1 base and J by 5 bases; unmatched bases: 1. This CDR3 is CASSIVGGDEQYF. CDR3 coding DNA: TGTGCCAGTAGTATAGTCGGGGGGGACGAGCAGTACTTC.

This chain uses TRBV7-9 with TRBJ2-1; TRBD1 aligns across 8 bases. The CDR3 totals 14 residues. The ends lost 5 bases at V and 8 bases at J; junction bases unmatched: 8. CDR1 is SEHNR, CDR2 FQNEAQ, per germline (reference sequence). The CDR3 nucleotides are TGTGCCAGCAGCAGGGACAGGACGACCGATGAGCAGTTCTTC. It specifies CASSRDRTTDEQFF.

This clone was recorded a few times. This chain links TRBV5-8 with TRBJ1-2; possibly TRBD1 for D (5 bases). Looked up from germline, CDR1 is SGHTS and CDR2 is YDEGEE. The CDR3 is 15 amino acids. The ends were cut back, 0 bases at V and 6 bases at J, with 15 bases in the middle. Written as DNA, the CDR3 is TGTGCCAGCAGCTTGGCCGGGTATAGGGGCAATGGCTACACCTTC. Encoded protein: CASSLAGYRGNGYTF.

The chain links TRBV5-1 to TRBJ1-1; 7 positions match TRBD1. The CDR3 is made up of 14 amino acids. CDR1 is SGHRS and CDR2 is YFSETQ in the germline V gene. With V trimmed by 4 bases and J by 6 bases, 9 bases remained unmatched. The chain's CDR3 is CASSTQTGPPEAFF. The CDR3 nucleotides are TGCGCCAGCAGCACTCAGACAGGGCCGCCTGAAGCTTTCTTT.

The table lists this clone with a count of one. V gene TRBV6-6 combines with J gene TRBJ1-1; possible D gene TRBD1, 5 bases. Trimming stripped 3 bases from V and 4 bases from J, with 9 bases between. CDR3 length equals 13 residues. Germline loops: CDR1 MNHNY, CDR2 SVGAGI (reference sequence). The CDR3 region has the DNA TGTGCCAGCAGTTATCGGGGGGGCACTGAAGCTTTCTTT. Encoded protein: CASSYRGGTEAFF.

CDR3 region: CASTPPRGMGNTIYF. As DNA, the CDR3 is TGTGCCAGCACCCCACCCCGGGGTATGGGAAACACCATATATTTT. V usage is TRBV5-6 and J usage is TRBJ1-3; D unclear. V was cut by 6 bases and J by 4 bases, with 17 bases left in between. The CDR3 is 15 amino acids. The germline CDR1 and CDR2 sequences are SGHDT and YYEEEE.

V usage is TRBV25-1 and J usage is TRBJ1-1, with a tentative D call TRBD1 (5 bases). The germline V gene encodes CDR1 MGHDK and CDR2 SYGVNS. V lost 4 bases and J 4 bases, leaving 10 bases between the germline ends. The CDR3 is made up of 13 amino acids. The CDR3: CASSGGVTTEAFF. CDR3 DNA: TGTGCCAGCAGTGGGGGGGTTACCACTGAAGCTTTCTTT.

The DNA for the CDR3 is TGTGCCAGCAGTGAAATAGATAACTATGGCTACACCTTC. Translated, it gives CASSEIDNYGYTF. The genes are TRBV6-1 and TRBJ1-2; D gene ambiguous. Trimming removed 2 bases from V and 1 base from J, with 5 bases in between. Germline V gene lookup returns CDR1 MNHNS and CDR2 SASEGT. The CDR3 spans 13 residues.

V is TRBV6-5 and J is TRBJ2-1, with 8 nucleotides matching TRBD2. Unmatched junction bases numbered 1, after V lost 6 bases and J lost 6 bases. The germline V gene encodes CDR1 MNHEY and CDR2 SVGAGI. The CDR3 sequence is 12 residues long. In DNA, the CDR3 is TGTGCCAGCAGGACTAGCGCCAATGAGCAGTTCTTC. It is translated as CASRTSANEQFF.

This sequence joins TRBV6-5 and TRBJ1-2, with a weak D call TRBD1 (6 bases). The CDR3 totals 14 residues. Trimming removed 5 bases at V and 5 bases at J, with 15 bases between. Germline-derived CDR1 and CDR2 are MNHEY and SVGAGI. The CDR3 reads CASSRWDNGYGYTF. The CDR3 DNA follows: TGTGCCAGCAGTCGTTGGGACAATGGGTATGGCTACACCTTC.

The V and J genes are TRBV13 and TRBJ2-7; perhaps TRBD2 as D (5 bases). Germline V lookup: CDR1 PRHDT, CDR2 FYEKMQ (reference sequence). The CDR3 sequence is 13 residues long. V dropped 5 bases and J dropped 4 bases, with 12 bases sitting between them. CDR3 in amino acids: CASSPTRSYEQYF. DNA of the CDR3: TGTGCCAGCAGCCCAACTAGGTCGTACGAGCAGTACTTC.

The chain links TRBV5-6 to TRBJ2-2; TRBD2 aligns across 7 bases. This CDR3 region has 16 residues. Germline V gene sequence: CDR1 SGHDT, CDR2 YYEEEE. V shed 3 bases and J 7 bases; nucleotides not matched to a gene: 12. This CDR3 reads CASSSQMGGRNGELFF. CDR3 sequence (DNA): TGTGCCAGCAGCTCCCAGATGGGCGGGAGAAACGGGGAGCTGTTTTTT.

CDR3 DNA: TGCGCCAGCACCTTTTCCGGCACTGAAGCTTTCTTT. This gives the protein CASTFSGTEAFF. The V and J genes are TRBV5-1 and TRBJ1-1, with D unclear. The CDR3 loop spans 12 amino acids. Germline-derived CDR1 and CDR2 are SGHRS and YFSETQ. Trimming stripped 6 bases from V and 4 bases from J, with 10 bases between.

The genes are TRBV6-5 and TRBJ1-3; 7 bases line up with TRBD1. With V trimmed by 6 bases and J by 4 bases, 6 bases remained unmatched. This CDR3 is 14 amino acids long. Germline V gene data show CDR1 as MNHEY and CDR2 as SVGAGI. CDR3 in amino acids: CASRPGGLGNTIYF. DNA of the CDR3: TGTGCCAGCAGACCAGGGGGTCTAGGAAACACCATATATTTT.

This chain links TRBV6-5 with TRBJ1-1; 7 bases are shared with TRBD1. V was clipped by 2 bases and J by 2 bases; unmatched bases: 5. The length of the CDR3 is 15 residues. CDR1 is MNHEY and CDR2 is SVGAGI in the germline V gene. The CDR3: CASSYAGTANTEAFF. CDR3 nucleotides: TGTGCCAGCAGTTACGCTGGGACAGCTAACACTGAAGCTTTCTTT.

The chain combines TRBV19 with TRBJ2-2; D may be TRBD1 (6 bases). The CDR3 spans 15 residues. Trimming took 1 base from V and 7 from J, leaving 13 bases between them. Germline V gene sequence: CDR1 LNHDA, CDR2 SQIVND (reference sequence). The CDR3 protein is CASSIGQGSGGELFF. In DNA form, the CDR3 reads TGTGCCAGTAGTATAGGGCAGGGGTCAGGCGGGGAGCTGTTTTTT.